Reported below is one TCR beta chain. The data originate from a study of blood T cell repertoires in COVID-19. The wider study: The origin of the acute and convalescent COVID-19 samples was the United States, Italy and Spain. From T cells, B-cell-depleted T cells, or PBMCs came the material, which was cDNA or gDNA.

With 5 bases clipped from V and 3 bases from J, the junction kept 7 bases outside the gene matches. The CDR3 extends over 14 amino acids. Per germline, CDR1 LNHNV and CDR2 YYDKDF (reference sequence). In the study's own analysis: Nucleated cell number was recorded as an estimate derived from reference gene primer amplification. Sequencing was performed with immunoSEQ multiplex PCR; in TCRdb, only in-frame clones are kept and a portion is missing. V, J and clone size are those of that table, while D and trimming were read from the DNA. Of 56,000 or so clones detected, roughly nine tenths appear once; the ten largest clones hold roughly 20%.

The clonotype was recovered from a human donor in a cohort sampled during active COVID-19. Material for sequencing was peripheral blood. The rearrangement joins TRBV15 to TRBJ2-7, with 7 bases fitting TRBD1. The CDR3 loop reads CATSPRQGNYEQYF. In DNA form, the CDR3 reads TGTGCCACCAGCCCCCGACAGGGAAACTACGAGCAGTACTTC. The full variable domain, completed using reference TRBV15 and TRBJ2-7, is DAMVIQNPRYQVTQFGKPVTLSCSQTLNHNVMYWYQQKSSQAPKLLFHYYDKDFNNEADTPDNFQSRRPNTSFCFLDIRSPGLGDTAMYLCATSPRQGNYEQYFGPGTRLTVT.